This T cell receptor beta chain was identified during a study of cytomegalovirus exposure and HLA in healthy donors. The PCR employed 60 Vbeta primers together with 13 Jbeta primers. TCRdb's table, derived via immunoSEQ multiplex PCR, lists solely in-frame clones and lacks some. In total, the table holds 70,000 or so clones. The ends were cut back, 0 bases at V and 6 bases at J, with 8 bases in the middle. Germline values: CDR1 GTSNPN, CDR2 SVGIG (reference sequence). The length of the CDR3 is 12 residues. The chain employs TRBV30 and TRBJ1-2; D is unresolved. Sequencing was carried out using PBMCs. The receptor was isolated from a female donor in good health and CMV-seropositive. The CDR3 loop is CAWSVLMNGYTF. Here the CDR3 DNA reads TGTGCCTGGAGTGTACTGATGAATGGCTACACCTTC. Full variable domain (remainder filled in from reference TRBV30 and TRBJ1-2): SQTIHQWPATLVQPVGSPLSLECTVEGTSNPNLYWYRQAAGRGLQLLFYSVGIGQISSEVPQNLSASRPQDRQFILSSKKLLLSDSGFYLCAWSVLMNGYTFGSGTRLTVV.